The present T cell receptor beta chain was sequenced within a study of T cell repertoires in cytomegalovirus infection. TCRdb processed the reads anew with MiXCR; each CDR3 protein has one entry. The sample lists 700,000 to 850,000 distinct CDR3 sequences, 32% seen once, with around 12% in the top ten. The study, taken as a whole, reports: In two of eight donors, the top clonotype was HLA-C-restricted CMV-specific.

CDR3 size: 17 residues. V was pared by 6 bases and J by 5 bases, with 25 bases between. In the case of this clonotype: The antigen is unknown.

The clonotype comes from a human donor in good health (CMV status not recorded). Some clones in this sample may be carry-over from other donors' samples. The chain employs TRBV23-1 and TRBJ2-5; no reliable D call. TRBV23-1 carries the ORF label, with uncertain function. The sample here was cultured CD8+ T cells from PBMCs, taken from culture after CMV antigen stimulation. The CDR3 reads CASSRNTSQWVRETQYF. The CDR3 region has the DNA TGCGCCAGCAGCCGAAACACCTCCCAATGGGTTCGGGAGACCCAGTACTTC.